One and the same sample provided the 9 T cell receptor beta chains below, sequenced in a study of monozygotic twins with inflammatory bowel disease. Using the 5' RACE reads, TCRdb records one entry per CDR3 protein without DNA. This table holds 150,000 or so distinct CDR3 sequences. The sequencing sample was made of blood. The receptor source for this set is a human donor with ulcerative colitis or Crohn's disease, or a healthy co-twin of an affected twin (not recorded which).

J is TRBJ2-2 and V is TRBV28. Germline V gene sequence: CDR1 MDHEN, CDR2 SYDVKM. CDR3 length equals 16 residues. The chain's CDR3 is CASSSTDLANTGELFF.

This chain links TRBV5-5 with TRBJ1-2; TCRdb proposes TRBD1, but this gene call is untestable without DNA. In germline, CDR1 is SGHKS, CDR2 YYEKEE (reference sequence). This CDR3 is 15 amino acids long. Here the CDR3 reads CASSRDGVGWSSYTF.

The chain employs TRBV5-1 and TRBJ2-2; TCRdb calls TRBD2, which cannot be checked without DNA. This CDR3 comprises 16 residues. Germline V gene sequence: CDR1 SGHRS, CDR2 YFSETQ. The CDR3 protein is CASIAGLAGGTGELFF. The complete variable domain, with remaining parts taken from reference TRBV5-1 and TRBJ2-2, reads KAGVTQTPRYLIKTRGQQVTLSCSPISGHRSVSWYQQTPGQGLQFLFEYFSETQRNKGNFPGRFSGRQFSNSRSEMNVSTLELGDSALYLCASIAGLAGGTGELFFGEGSRLTVL.

The V gene is TRBV5-1, the J gene TRBJ2-3; TCRdb calls TRBD2, which cannot be checked without DNA. Germline V gene data show CDR1 as SGHRS and CDR2 as YFSETQ. This CDR3 contains 16 residues. The CDR3 is CASSSGLAQTTDTQYF.

The V call is TRBV28, the J call TRBJ1-6. Germline CDR1 reads MDHEN; CDR2 reads SYDVKM. The CDR3 loop spans 17 amino acids. The CDR3 loop reads CASSPRGPSSYNSPLHF.

The genes are TRBV20-1 and TRBJ2-2; TCRdb's assignment of TRBD1 cannot be checked, as there is no DNA. The CDR3 totals 16 residues. CDR1 DFQATT and CDR2 SNEGSKA come from the germline V gene (reference sequence). This CDR3 reads CSARDRARGRTGELFF.

The chain combines TRBV2 with TRBJ2-1; TCRdb names TRBD2, which stays unverified in the absence of DNA. This CDR3 spans 20 amino acids. Germline CDR1 and CDR2: SNHLY and FYNNEI. The CDR3 loop is CASRDSGLAGGIRSYNEQFF.

The J gene is TRBJ2-1, the V gene TRBV14; TCRdb reports TRBD1, a call that lacks DNA to check it against. CDR1 is SGHDN and CDR2 is FVKESK in the germline V gene. The CDR3 is made up of 16 amino acids. The CDR3 loop reads CASSRVGQGGYNEQFF.

This chain links TRBV7-2 with TRBJ2-7; TCRdb picks TRBD2, but there is no DNA to check that call. CDR3 length: 15 residues. Looked up from germline, CDR1 is SGHTA and CDR2 is FQGNSA. The CDR3 is CASSLGGRASYEQYF.